Listed below are T cell receptor beta chains from one sample, sequenced in a study of beta chain features in type 1 diabetes. Some clones are missing from TCRdb's copy, which holds only in-frame ones; the method was immunoSEQ multiplex PCR. In the table there are fewer than 250,000 clones, roughly 13% of which are singletons. Source material: naive CD4+ T cells from blood. The receptors were sampled from a woman between 35 and 50 years old in good health. CDR3s include the opening cysteine and the closing phenylalanine or tryptophan. D genes are given only for firm matches. Rows may omit the clone size; those that give it use once, few, many or a size class.

cdr3_nt: TGTGCCAGCAGTTCTAATCAGGACAGATCTATGTATAATTCACCCCTCCACTTT
cdr3_aa: CASSSNQDRSMYNSPLHF
clone_size: few
d_call: -
v_call: TRBV9
j_call: TRBJ1-6

cdr3_nt: TGTGCCAGCTCATCGGACATGGTCGGCACTGAAGCTTTCTTT
cdr3_aa: CASSSDMVGTEAFF
clone_size: few
d_call: -
v_call: TRBV18
j_call: TRBJ1-1

cdr3_nt: TGCGCCAGCAGCCCGATCGACGGGTACGAGCAGTACTTC
cdr3_aa: CASSPIDGYEQYF
clone_size: -
d_call: -
v_call: TRBV5-1
j_call: TRBJ2-7

cdr3_nt: TGTGCCAGCAGTGTACGACAAGGGGCTGGGACAGATACGCAGTATTTT
cdr3_aa: CASSVRQGAGTDTQYF
clone_size: -
d_call: -
v_call: TRBV27
j_call: TRBJ2-3

cdr3_nt: TGCAGCGTTGTCGGCGCCGGGGGGACTACCGTCTCTGGAAACACCATATATTTT
cdr3_aa: CSVVGAGGTTVSGNTIYF
clone_size: few
d_call: -
v_call: TRBV29-1
j_call: TRBJ1-3

cdr3_nt: TGCGCCAGCAGCCTCCGGACTAGCGGGACCTACGAGCAGTACTTC
cdr3_aa: CASSLRTSGTYEQYF
clone_size: few
d_call: TRBD2
v_call: TRBV5-1
j_call: TRBJ2-7

cdr3_nt: TGTGCCAGCAGCAGGAGGACAGGCCATGGCTACACCTTC
cdr3_aa: CASSRRTGHGYTF
clone_size: many
d_call: TRBD1
v_call: TRBV7-9
j_call: TRBJ1-2

cdr3_nt: TGTGCCAGCAGTTTACCTCCGCGGCAGGGGGCGACCGGGGAGCTGTTTTTT
cdr3_aa: CASSLPPRQGATGELFF
clone_size: few
d_call: TRBD1
v_call: TRBV27
j_call: TRBJ2-2

cdr3_nt: TGTGCCAGCAGCTCCTCTAGGAGGGCGGGCACTGAAGCTTTCTTT
cdr3_aa: CASSSSRRAGTEAFF
clone_size: few
d_call: -
v_call: TRBV13
j_call: TRBJ1-1

cdr3_nt: TGTGCCAGCAGCGGGACAGGGGTCCTCTACAATGAGCAGTTCTTC
cdr3_aa: CASSGTGVLYNEQFF
clone_size: -
d_call: TRBD1
v_call: TRBV5-4
j_call: TRBJ2-1

cdr3_nt: TGTGCCAGCCGACAGGGGGCCACCGGGGAGCTGTTTTTT
cdr3_aa: CASRQGATGELFF
clone_size: -
d_call: TRBD1
v_call: TRBV6-1
j_call: TRBJ2-2

cdr3_nt: TGTGCCAACCTCAGGACAGCCGAGGAGGAAAAACTGTTTTTT
cdr3_aa: CANLRTAEEEKLFF
clone_size: -
d_call: -
v_call: TRBV6-1
j_call: TRBJ1-4

cdr3_nt: TGTGCCACCAGCAGAGTAGGGTCGGGGGAGACTGAAGCTTTCTTT
cdr3_aa: CATSRVGSGETEAFF
clone_size: few
d_call: -
v_call: TRBV15
j_call: TRBJ1-1

cdr3_nt: TGCGCCAGCAGCCCAGGGTTGGGGTTTTCACCCCTCCACTTT
cdr3_aa: CASSPGLGFSPLHF
clone_size: -
d_call: -
v_call: TRBV4-3
j_call: TRBJ1-6

cdr3_nt: TGTGCCAGCGGACAGGGAAGGTCGGGGGGCTACACCTTC
cdr3_aa: CASGQGRSGGYTF
clone_size: few
d_call: TRBD1
v_call: TRBV27
j_call: TRBJ1-2

cdr3_nt: TGTGCCAGCAGTTTAAGAGGGACTAGCGGAAGCACAGATACGCAGTATTTT
cdr3_aa: CASSLRGTSGSTDTQYF
clone_size: -
d_call: TRBD2
v_call: TRBV27
j_call: TRBJ2-3

cdr3_nt: TGTGCCAGCAGGGTCCGGGGGATCACCTACAATGAGCAGTTCTTC
cdr3_aa: CASRVRGITYNEQFF
clone_size: -
d_call: -
v_call: TRBV6-5
j_call: TRBJ2-1

cdr3_nt: TGTGCCAGCAGCGGATCGACAGCGAAAAGTGAGACCCAGTACTTC
cdr3_aa: CASSGSTAKSETQYF
clone_size: -
d_call: -
v_call: TRBV11-2
j_call: TRBJ2-5

cdr3_nt: TGCAGCGTTGAAGATCGAGGGTCCTACGAGCAGTACTTC
cdr3_aa: CSVEDRGSYEQYF
clone_size: many
d_call: -
v_call: TRBV29-1
j_call: TRBJ2-7

cdr3_nt: TGTGCCAGCAGCTCCCAGGGTAGAATTACCCCAGTAGGCCAGTACTTC
cdr3_aa: CASSSQGRITPVGQYF
clone_size: -
d_call: -
v_call: TRBV7-2
j_call: TRBJ2-5

cdr3_nt: TGTGCCAGCAAGGGCGGGTCCCAAGAGACCCAGTACTTC
cdr3_aa: CASKGGSQETQYF
clone_size: -
d_call: -
v_call: TRBV6-5
j_call: TRBJ2-5

cdr3_nt: TGTGCCAGCAGCTCCGGGACAGGGGAGCCCTGGCGACAAGAGACCCAGTACTTC
cdr3_aa: CASSSGTGEPWRQETQYF
clone_size: -
d_call: TRBD1
v_call: TRBV7-8
j_call: TRBJ2-5

cdr3_nt: TGCGCCAGCAGCTTGGCCGCAGGGACAGATACGCAGTATTTT
cdr3_aa: CASSLAAGTDTQYF
clone_size: few
d_call: -
v_call: TRBV5-1
j_call: TRBJ2-3

cdr3_nt: TGTGCTAGTGGTTTGGGCCGGGACTCCTACACAGATACGCAGTATTTT
cdr3_aa: CASGLGRDSYTDTQYF
clone_size: few
d_call: -
v_call: TRBV12-5
j_call: TRBJ2-3

cdr3_nt: TGTGCCGCCTCGGGGTACACCTTC
cdr3_aa: CAASGYTF
clone_size: many
d_call: -
v_call: TRBV7-9
j_call: TRBJ1-2

cdr3_nt: TGTGCACTCGGGAAGGGGGCGAACACTGAAGCTTTCTTT
cdr3_aa: CALGKGANTEAFF
clone_size: once
d_call: TRBD1
v_call: TRBV7-7
j_call: TRBJ1-1

cdr3_nt: TGTGCCAGCAGCTTCACAGCTGGAAACACCATATATTTT
cdr3_aa: CASSFTAGNTIYF
clone_size: few
d_call: -
v_call: TRBV7-9
j_call: TRBJ1-3

cdr3_nt: TGTGCCAGCTCACCCCCGCGAGCCATGAACACTGAAGCTTTCTTT
cdr3_aa: CASSPPRAMNTEAFF
clone_size: few
d_call: -
v_call: TRBV18
j_call: TRBJ1-1

cdr3_nt: TGTGCCAGCAGCGGGACAGGGAAGGAAAAACTGTTTTTT
cdr3_aa: CASSGTGKEKLFF
clone_size: -
d_call: TRBD1
v_call: TRBV2
j_call: TRBJ1-4

cdr3_nt: TGCGCCATCCAGGTCGGAGGCTACACCTTC
cdr3_aa: CAIQVGGYTF
clone_size: many
d_call: -
v_call: TRBV23-1
j_call: TRBJ1-2

cdr3_nt: TGTGCCACATTCTACGGCGGGGTTAGGAATTCACCCCTCCACTTT
cdr3_aa: CATFYGGVRNSPLHF
clone_size: -
d_call: -
v_call: TRBV10-3
j_call: TRBJ1-6

cdr3_nt: TGTGCCAGCAGCTTGGCAGGCTCCTACGAGCAGTACTTC
cdr3_aa: CASSLAGSYEQYF
clone_size: -
d_call: -
v_call: TRBV5-8
j_call: TRBJ2-7

cdr3_nt: TGTGCCAGCAGCGTAGGGGGACAGAATGATCTATTAGGCTACACCTTC
cdr3_aa: CASSVGGQNDLLGYTF
clone_size: -
d_call: TRBD1
v_call: TRBV9
j_call: TRBJ1-2

cdr3_nt: TGTGCCAGCAGCTTAGACAGGGACACTGAAGCTTTCTTT
cdr3_aa: CASSLDRDTEAFF
clone_size: few
d_call: -
v_call: TRBV13
j_call: TRBJ1-1

cdr3_nt: TGTGCCAGCAGCCTCTTAGCGGGGGGGAATGAGCAGTTCTTC
cdr3_aa: CASSLLAGGNEQFF
clone_size: few
d_call: TRBD2
v_call: TRBV2
j_call: TRBJ2-1

cdr3_nt: TGCGCCAGCAGCTTGGGTAGCTCCTACAATGAGCAGTTCTTC
cdr3_aa: CASSLGSSYNEQFF
clone_size: -
d_call: -
v_call: TRBV5-1
j_call: TRBJ2-1

cdr3_nt: TGTGTCAGCCGGGACAGGGTGTCACCCCTCCACTTT
cdr3_aa: CVSRDRVSPLHF
clone_size: -
d_call: TRBD1
v_call: TRBV6-5
j_call: TRBJ1-6

cdr3_nt: TGCGCCAGCAGCCAAGGAGCTAGCAGTACAGATACGCAGTATTTT
cdr3_aa: CASSQGASSTDTQYF
clone_size: few
d_call: -
v_call: TRBV4-3
j_call: TRBJ2-3

cdr3_nt: TGCAGCGTTGAACCCTTCGGCCTTGGCGGGGGGGCGACTGAGCAGTTCTTC
cdr3_aa: CSVEPFGLGGGATEQFF
clone_size: -
d_call: TRBD2
v_call: TRBV29-1
j_call: TRBJ2-1

cdr3_nt: TGTGCCAGCAGCTCAGGGCTTAGCAATCAGCCCCAGCATTTT
cdr3_aa: CASSSGLSNQPQHF
clone_size: few
d_call: -
v_call: TRBV5-4
j_call: TRBJ1-5

cdr3_nt: TGCGCCAGCAGCAGACAGGGGAGTGAAAAACTGTTTTTT
cdr3_aa: CASSRQGSEKLFF
clone_size: -
d_call: TRBD1
v_call: TRBV5-1
j_call: TRBJ1-4

cdr3_nt: TGTGCCAGCAGCTTGGGGAACGGACAGAGAGGCTCACCCCTCCACTTT
cdr3_aa: CASSLGNGQRGSPLHF
clone_size: -
d_call: -
v_call: TRBV5-6
j_call: TRBJ1-6